Following are 25 T cell receptor beta chains from one sample sequenced in a study of CD8 T cells in Susac syndrome. Random hexamers served to reverse transcribe about 0.5 to 1 ug RNA. Each CDR3 protein is one row after TCRdb ran MiXCR on the immunoSEQ multiplex PCR reads. The top ten clones hold under 0.095% of a sample with 130,000 to 150,000 distinct CDR3 sequences, roughly 94% of them seen once. The sequenced sample was CD4+ T cells from PBMCs. These receptors were taken from a human donor in good health.

The V call is TRBV20-1, the J call TRBJ1-1; D is uncertain. Between the trimmed V and J ends, which lost 3 bases and 7 bases, there was a span of 15 bases. This CDR3 has 13 amino acids. The germline CDR1 and CDR2 sequences are DFQATT and SNEGSKA (reference sequence). This CDR3 reads CSASSDINVEAFF. DNA for the CDR3: TGCAGTGCTAGTAGTGACATCAACGTTGAAGCTTTCTTT.

The chain recombines TRBV19 with TRBJ1-3, with D perhaps matching TRBD1 (5 bases). Looked up from germline, CDR1 is LNHDA and CDR2 is SQIVND (reference sequence). Deletions cut 5 bases from V and 2 bases from J, with 7 bases between. The CDR3 contains 13 residues. CDR3 in amino acids: CASSGGAGNTIYF. Written as DNA, the CDR3 is TGTGCCAGTAGTGGAGGGGCTGGAAACACCATATATTTT. Combining the CDR3 with reference TRBV19 and TRBJ1-3 gives the whole variable domain DGGITQSPKYLFRKEGQNVTLSCEQNLNHDAMYWYRQDPGQGLRLIYYSQIVNDFQKGDIAEGYSVSREKKESFPLTVTSAQKNPTAFYLCASSGGAGNTIYFGEGSWLTVV.

As DNA, the CDR3 is TGCGCCAGCAGCCCGGGACTCAGAGCTTACAATGAGCAGTTCTTC. Protein product: CASSPGLRAYNEQFF. The chain is built from TRBV5-1 and TRBJ2-1; TRBD2 is a possible D gene (6 bases). The germline CDR1 and CDR2 sequences are SGHRS and YFSETQ. The CDR3 sequence is 15 residues long. The V end was cut by 4 bases, the J end by 4 bases, with 15 bases between.

V is TRBV12-3 or TRBV12-4 and J is TRBJ1-5; tentatively, D is TRBD1 (5 bases). V was clipped by 5 bases and J by 1 base, with 6 bases between them. The CDR3 totals 13 residues. The CDR3 loop is CASSRQSNQPQHF. The CDR3 DNA is TGTGCCAGCAGTCGACAGAGCAATCAGCCCCAGCATTTT.

The chain links TRBV12-3 or TRBV12-4 to TRBJ1-1; D remains ambiguous. Between the trimmed V and J ends, which lost 6 bases and 3 bases, there was a span of 5 bases. The CDR3 spans 11 residues. DNA of the CDR3: TGTGCCAGCAGAGTTCACACTGAAGCTTTCTTT. Translating it yields CASRVHTEAFF.

The J gene is TRBJ1-4, the V gene TRBV15, with TRBD1 as a possible D gene (6 bases). V was cut by 8 bases and J by 7 bases, with 17 bases left in between. Germline CDR1 and CDR2: LNHNV and YYDKDF (reference sequence). This CDR3 comprises 14 residues. The CDR3 DNA sequence: TGTGCCACCTCGCGGGGGGGCGAAGGTGAAAAACTGTTTTTT. Its translation is CATSRGGEGEKLFF.

This chain uses TRBV2 with TRBJ2-6; TRBD1 aligns across 7 bases. The CDR3 runs to 13 residues. Germline CDR1 and CDR2: SNHLY and FYNNEI. Trimming at V came to 6 bases and at J to 8 bases, leaving 4 bases not matched to a gene. The CDR3: CASRTTGTNVLTF. For the CDR3, the DNA is TGTGCCAGCAGGACGACAGGGACCAACGTCCTGACTTTC.

In nucleotides, the CDR3 is TGTGCCAGCAGCTTATTCGGGGGGCGAGGGACTGAAGCTTTCTTT. This gives the protein CASSLFGGRGTEAFF. The V and J genes are TRBV7-3 and TRBJ1-1; tentatively, D is TRBD1 (6 bases). Between the trimmed V and J ends, which lost 2 bases and 5 bases, there was a span of 15 bases. This CDR3 spans 15 amino acids. The germline CDR1 and CDR2 sequences are SGHTA and FQGTGA.

This clonotype came up once. The CDR3 DNA sequence: TGTGCCAGCAGCGGATTAGGGCTAGCGGGAGGGAGTGAGCAGTTCTTC. Protein product: CASSGLGLAGGSEQFF. This chain uses TRBV7-9 with TRBJ2-1; 12 bases are a match to TRBD2. The junction had 11 bases not matched to a gene; V was cut back by 5 bases and J by 9 bases. The germline V gene encodes CDR1 SEHNR and CDR2 FQNEAQ (reference sequence). The CDR3 consists of 16 residues.

This chain uses TRBV20-1 with TRBJ1-1; a weak D match, TRBD1 (6 bases). Trimming stripped 6 bases from V and 10 bases from J, with 15 bases between. The germline gives CDR1 DFQATT, CDR2 SNEGSKA (reference sequence). This CDR3 spans 11 amino acids. The CDR3 is CSARLEGGAFF. The CDR3 DNA is TGCAGTGCGAGACTGGAGGGGGGAGCTTTCTTT.

This clonotype was recorded once. J is TRBJ2-7 and V is TRBV30; D remains unclear. CDR1 is GTSNPN and CDR2 is SVGIG in the germline V gene (reference sequence). The CDR3 contains 11 residues. Trimming cost V 0 bases and J 6 bases, with 6 bases left between them. CDR3 residues: CAWSVLGEQYF. CDR3 DNA: TGTGCCTGGAGTGTACTGGGCGAGCAGTACTTC.

The chain combines TRBV5-5 with TRBJ2-1, with 7 positions matching TRBD2. Germline V lookup: CDR1 SGHKS, CDR2 YYEKEE (reference sequence). The CDR3 contains 11 residues. Trimming cost V 4 bases and J 14 bases; bases outside gene matches: 6. The CDR3 DNA sequence: TGTGCCAGCAGCCTCGGACTAGTTGAGTTCTTC. This translates into CASSLGLVEFF. Full variable domain (outside the CDR3, taken from reference TRBV5-5 and TRBJ2-1): DAGVTQSPTHLIKTRGQQVTLRCSPISGHKSVSWYQQVLGQGPQFIFQYYEKEERGRGNFPDRFSARQFPNYSSELNVNALLLGDSALYLCASSLGLVEFFGPGTRLTVL.

The chain employs TRBV2 and TRBJ2-6; no firm D call. CDR3 length: 17 amino acids. CDR1 and CDR2 from the germline V gene are SNHLY and FYNNEI. The germline V and J ends were trimmed by 2 bases and 0 bases, with 11 bases remaining between them. The CDR3 loop is CASSESLPFSGANVLTF. The CDR3 DNA is TGTGCCAGCAGTGAAAGTCTTCCCTTCTCTGGGGCCAACGTCCTGACTTTC.

V gene TRBV12-3 or TRBV12-4 combines with J gene TRBJ2-5; tentative D call: TRBD2 (5 bases). CDR3 length: 15 residues. Between the trimmed V and J ends, which lost 3 bases and 1 base, there was a span of 12 bases. CDR3 sequence reads: CASSFSGKLQETQYF. In nucleotides, the CDR3 is TGTGCCAGCAGTTTCTCGGGGAAGCTCCAAGAGACCCAGTACTTC.

The chain links TRBV2 to TRBJ1-4; D unresolved. The V end lost 9 bases, the J end lost 7 bases, and 15 bases lay between the germline ends. The length of the CDR3 is 13 residues. Germline assignment: CDR1 SNHLY and CDR2 FYNNEI. The CDR3 DNA reads as TGTGCCAGGTCTTGGGTACGAGGTGAAAAACTGTTTTTT. Translated, it gives CARSWVRGEKLFF.

CDR3 residues: CASSPWSGVADYEQYF. For the CDR3, the DNA is TGTGCCAGCAGCCCGTGGTCTGGGGTAGCGGACTACGAGCAGTACTTC. The chain is built from TRBV5-4 and TRBJ2-7; D may be TRBD2 (6 bases). CDR1 and CDR2 (germline): SGHNT, YYREEE (reference sequence). Trimming pared 4 bases from V and 3 bases from J, leaving 20 bases between. This CDR3 is built from 16 residues.

V is TRBV3-1 and J is TRBJ2-7; D possibly corresponds to TRBD2 (5 bases). CDR1 and CDR2 from the germline V gene are LGHDT and YNNKEL (reference sequence). V dropped 4 bases and J dropped 0 bases, with 7 bases sitting between them. This CDR3 is built from 13 residues. The CDR3 DNA reads as TGTGCCAGCAGCCCCGGGAACTCCTACGAGCAGTACTTC. The encoded protein is CASSPGNSYEQYF.

CDR3 in DNA: TGTGCCAGCAGCTTAGAGGGGAGGGCTAGCGGGAGAATGGAGACCCAGTACTTC. Its translation is CASSLEGRASGRMETQYF. This rearrangement joins TRBV7-2 to TRBJ2-5; TRBD2 agrees at 10 bases. The ends lost 1 base at V and 5 bases at J; junction bases unmatched: 13. The CDR3 has 18 amino acids. Looked up from germline, CDR1 is SGHTA and CDR2 is FQGNSA.

The rearrangement links TRBV7-9 to TRBJ2-7; D gene ambiguous. Germline CDR1 reads SEHNR; CDR2 reads FQNEAQ (reference sequence). Trimming left V 0 bases short and J 5 bases short, with 8 bases between. CDR3 size: 13 residues. The CDR3 loop reads CASSLATGHEQYF. The CDR3 nucleotides are TGTGCCAGCAGCTTAGCTACCGGACACGAGCAGTACTTC.

The genes are TRBV6-6 and TRBJ1-2, with D unclear. The CDR3 sequence is 15 residues long. V lost 5 bases, J lost 8 bases, and 21 bases lay in between. In germline, CDR1 is MNHNY, CDR2 SVGAGI (reference sequence). The CDR3 region is CASSGFGEGSGGYTF. DNA for the CDR3: TGTGCCAGCAGTGGATTCGGCGAAGGTTCGGGGGGCTACACCTTC.

V gene TRBV6-1 combines with J gene TRBJ2-2, with 7 bases identical to TRBD1. The CDR3 runs to 14 residues. V shed 5 bases, J shed 5 bases, and the junction held 5 bases outside the gene matches. Germline V lookup: CDR1 MNHNS, CDR2 SASEGT. CDR3 amino acids: CASSPTGQTGELFF. CDR3 nucleotides: TGTGCCAGCAGTCCCACGGGACAGACCGGGGAGCTGTTTTTT.

The chain employs TRBV10-3 and TRBJ1-3, with D uncertain. Germline CDR1 and CDR2: ENHRY and SYGVKD. The CDR3 consists of 16 residues. Trimming cost V 3 bases and J 0 bases, with 12 bases left between them. CDR3 loop: CAISELVGSSGNTIYF. CDR3 in DNA: TGTGCCATCAGTGAATTGGTCGGGAGCTCTGGAAACACCATATATTTT.

J is TRBJ1-2 and V is TRBV7-9, with TRBD1 as a possible D gene (6 bases). CDR3 length: 15 residues. Per the germline V gene, CDR1 is SEHNR and CDR2 is FQNEAQ (reference sequence). V shed 1 base and J shed 4 bases, with 13 bases lying between them. The CDR3 bases are TGTGCCAGCAGCTTAGGTCGACAGGCCTTCTATGGCTACACCTTC. This sequence encodes CASSLGRQAFYGYTF.

The rearrangement joins TRBV18 to TRBJ2-7, with TRBD2 identical over 9 bases. After removal of 2 bases from V and 3 bases from J, the junction contained 5 bases not matched to a gene. Germline assignment: CDR1 KGHSH and CDR2 LQKENI. This CDR3 has 15 amino acids. CDR3: CASSPGREGLYEQYF. CDR3 coding DNA: TGTGCCAGCTCACCAGGGCGGGAGGGCCTCTACGAGCAGTACTTC.

The chain couples TRBV4-2 to TRBJ2-7, with D possibly matching TRBD1 (6 bases). V shed 4 bases and J shed 7 bases, with 20 bases lying between them. The CDR3 totals 15 residues. CDR1 and CDR2 (germline): LGHNA, YNFKEQ. In nucleotides, the CDR3 is TGTGCCAGCAGCCCCAGACAGGCCACCCTGGGGGAGCAGTACTTC. As protein: CASSPRQATLGEQYF.